This T cell receptor (beta chain) was captured by sequencing in a study of shared T cell receptors in the human thymus. The V gene's germline CDR1 is LGHNT and CDR2 FRNRAP. The length of the CDR3 is 17 residues. Trimming at V came to 3 bases and at J to 5 bases, leaving 13 bases not matched to a gene. Produced via immunoSEQ multiplex PCR; TCRdb's table is partial and in-frame only. In the table there are about 660,000 clones, approximately 90% of which are singletons. This same sample was also part of a study on human thymus T cells.

The sample was thymocytes. The TCR sequence derives from a boy less than two years old with a congenital heart defect. This chain uses TRBV12-5 with TRBJ2-7; 10 bases fit TRBD1. As DNA, the CDR3 is TGTGCTAGTGGTTTAGCACCACCGGGACAGGGGAGAAACGAGCAGTACTTC. It is translated as CASGLAPPGQGRNEQYF.